A single sample gave rise to the 10 T cell receptor beta chains below, sequenced in a study of beta chain features in type 1 diabetes (dated by TCRdb to the late 2010s). The receptor library was made with the immunoSEQ multiplex PCR assay. All of the isolated RNA was reverse transcribed with the High Capacity cDNA Reverse Transcription Kit, so expressed TCRB transcripts were sequenced. This immuneACCESS table, as held by TCRdb, lists in-frame sequences with V and J called but not all clones. Of the missing ones, under half trace to an unresolved V gene in checked studies; the others have no known cause. Counted in this sample were hundreds of thousands of clones; less than 20% of them appeared once. Approximately 0.099% of the sample is held by the ten biggest clonotypes. Sequenced material: naive CD4+ T cells from blood. The cell subset or site label, as the study defines it: true naive CD4+ T cells. These receptors all stem from a man in his late teens or twenties in good health.

This clone turned up a few times. CDR3 in amino acids: CASSLLGLAARIGELFF. The CDR3 nucleotides read TGTGCCAGCAGCTTGCTGGGACTAGCGGCACGAATCGGGGAGCTGTTTTTT. The J gene is TRBJ2-2, the V gene TRBV7-9, with TRBD2 matching 11 bases. Germline lookup yields CDR1 SEHNR and CDR2 FQNEAQ (reference sequence). V was pared by 3 bases and J by 7 bases, with 10 bases of the junction left unmatched. This CDR3 spans 17 amino acids.

V usage is TRBV5-1 and J usage is TRBJ1-4, with TRBD1 matching over 7 bases. Trimming took 2 bases from V and 7 from J; bases not matched to a gene: 8. Germline V CDR1 and CDR2: SGHRS, YFSETQ. CDR3 length: 15 amino acids. CDR3 nucleotide sequence: TGCGCCAGCAGCTTTCTAGGGGGCGCGAGTGAAAAACTGTTTTTT. The encoded protein is CASSFLGGASEKLFF.

This clone was counted only a few times. The rearrangement uses TRBV2 and TRBJ2-7, with D perhaps matching TRBD1 (6 bases). The V gene's germline CDR1 is SNHLY and CDR2 FYNNEI. The CDR3 runs 13 residues. The V end lost 6 bases, the J end lost 4 bases, and 13 bases lay between the germline ends. The CDR3 DNA reads TGTGCCAGCAGCACCGGGACAAAGTACGAGCAGTACTTC. Translated: CASSTGTKYEQYF.

V is TRBV19 and J is TRBJ2-6; 8 nucleotides align to TRBD1. The germline gives CDR1 LNHDA, CDR2 SQIVND (reference sequence). V trimming: 6 bases; J trimming: 0 bases; junction bases outside the gene matches: 7. The CDR3 length is 17 residues. The DNA for the CDR3 is TGTGCCAGTAGCTGGGGACAGGCGGGCTCTGGGGCCAACGTCCTGACTTTC. As protein: CASSWGQAGSGANVLTF.

This clone turned up a few times. V usage is TRBV4-3 and J usage is TRBJ2-1; 7 positions match TRBD1. V was clipped by 6 bases and J by 5 bases; unmatched bases: 7. The CDR3 is 14 amino acids. CDR1 and CDR2 (germline): LGHNA, YSLEER. In DNA form, the CDR3 reads TGCGCCAGCAGTCCCTATACAGGGGACAATGAGCAGTTCTTC. Translating gives CASSPYTGDNEQFF.

This rearrangement joins TRBV7-2 to TRBJ1-1, with D possibly TRBD1 on 6 matching bases. Looked up from germline, CDR1 is SGHTA and CDR2 is FQGNSA. The CDR3 is 14 residues long. V shed 4 bases and J shed 5 bases, with 14 bases lying between them. As DNA, the CDR3 is TGTGCCAGCAGCTGGGGGGGCGCAAGAACTGAAGCTTTCTTT. Amino acids: CASSWGGARTEAFF.

The chain combines TRBV29-1 with TRBJ2-5, with TRBD2 identical over 12 bases. Unmatched junction bases numbered 7, after V lost 3 bases and J lost 5 bases. The CDR3 is made up of 15 amino acids. The germline V gene encodes CDR1 SQVTM and CDR2 ANQGSEA. CDR3 nucleotide sequence: TGCAGCGTTGAGGGCCTAGCGGGGGGGAGGGAGACCCAGTACTTC. Its protein is CSVEGLAGGRETQYF.

This chain connects TRBV5-1 to TRBJ1-5; D is possibly TRBD1 (6 bases). With 2 bases removed from V and 7 bases from J, the gap between germline ends came to 13 bases. Germline CDR1 SGHRS, CDR2 YFSETQ. This CDR3 is 14 amino acids long. CDR3 loop: CASSLTGMGQPQHF. Written as DNA, the CDR3 is TGCGCCAGCAGCTTAACAGGGATGGGGCAGCCCCAGCATTTT. Combining the CDR3 with reference TRBV5-1 and TRBJ1-5 gives the whole variable domain KAGVTQTPRYLIKTRGQQVTLSCSPISGHRSVSWYQQTPGQGLQFLFEYFSETQRNKGNFPGRFSGRQFSNSRSEMNVSTLELGDSALYLCASSLTGMGQPQHFGDGTRLSIL.

The rearrangement joins TRBV6-6 to TRBJ1-5, with D possibly being TRBD1 (5 bases). Germline V CDR1 and CDR2: MNHNY, SVGAGI (reference sequence). The CDR3 length is 13 residues. With 10 bases removed from V and 4 bases from J, the gap between germline ends came to 14 bases. The CDR3 DNA reads TGTGCCACCGAGGGGAGGTCTAATCAGCCCCAGCATTTT. As protein: CATEGRSNQPQHF.

As for this clone: The same CDR3 also results from other DNA sequences found in this sample. This rearrangement joins TRBV6-5 to TRBJ1-1, with no clear D. The V end lost 0 bases, the J end lost 1 base, and 6 bases lay between the germline ends. CDR1 and CDR2 from the germline V gene are MNHEY and SVGAGI. CDR3 length: 14 residues. The CDR3 DNA sequence: TGTGCCAGCAGTTACTCGGGGAGGAACACTGAAGCTTTCTTT. The encoded protein is CASSYSGRNTEAFF.